This TCR beta chain was profiled in a study of T cell responses to AZD1222 COVID-19 vaccine. General study points: Most donors were white British, females outnumbered males, and clonal diversity was possibly underestimated. Close to half of spike-specific TCRs reportedly recognize unmutated variant regions. The breadth and depth of Spike-specific TCRs increased once two AZD1222 doses had been given.

The CDR3 runs 17 residues. Trimming removed 0 bases from V and 4 bases from J, with 18 bases in between. Per germline, CDR1 MNHNS and CDR2 SASEGT. The table came from immunoSEQ multiplex PCR; TCRdb's copy has only in-frame clones and leaves some out. The data show about 100,000 clones, more than 80% seen once. With regard to this clone: The antigen is unknown.

Sequences were derived from peripheral blood, sampled 28 days after the second AZD1222 dose. The chain recombines TRBV6-1 with TRBJ1-2; a possible D gene is TRBD1 (5 bases). This sequence was found in an adult who received the AZD1222 COVID-19 vaccine. CDR3 residues: CASSEANGPRTGYGYTF. The CDR3 nucleotides are TGTGCCAGCAGTGAAGCTAACGGACCGAGAACAGGCTATGGCTACACCTTC.